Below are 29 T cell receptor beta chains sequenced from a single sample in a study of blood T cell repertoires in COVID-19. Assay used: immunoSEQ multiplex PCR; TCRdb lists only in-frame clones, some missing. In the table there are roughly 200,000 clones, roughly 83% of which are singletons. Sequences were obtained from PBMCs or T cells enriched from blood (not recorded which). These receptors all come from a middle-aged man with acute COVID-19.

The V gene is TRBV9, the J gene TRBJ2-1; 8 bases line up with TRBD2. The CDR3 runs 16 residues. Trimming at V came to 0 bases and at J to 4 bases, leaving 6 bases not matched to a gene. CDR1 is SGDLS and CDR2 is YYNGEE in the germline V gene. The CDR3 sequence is CASSVATAGAYNEQFF. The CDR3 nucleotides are TGTGCCAGCAGCGTAGCTACAGCGGGAGCTTACAATGAGCAGTTCTTC. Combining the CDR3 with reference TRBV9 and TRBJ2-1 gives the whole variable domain DSGVTQTPKHLITATGQRVTLRCSPRSGDLSVYWYQQSLDQGLQFLIQYYNGEERAKGNILERFSAQQFPDLHSELNLSSLELGDSALYFCASSVATAGAYNEQFFGPGTRLTVL.

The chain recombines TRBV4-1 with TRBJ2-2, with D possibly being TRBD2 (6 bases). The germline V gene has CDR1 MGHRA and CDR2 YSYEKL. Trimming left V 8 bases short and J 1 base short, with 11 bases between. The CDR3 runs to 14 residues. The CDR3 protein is CASATGVNTGELFF. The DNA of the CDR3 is TGCGCCAGCGCCACGGGAGTGAACACCGGGGAGCTGTTTTTT.

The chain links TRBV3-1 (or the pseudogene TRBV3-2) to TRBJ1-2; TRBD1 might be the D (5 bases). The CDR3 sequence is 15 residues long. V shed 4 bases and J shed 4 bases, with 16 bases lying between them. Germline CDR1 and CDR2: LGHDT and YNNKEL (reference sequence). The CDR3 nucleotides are TGTGCCAGCAGCCCTCTTGACGTTAGGGGCTATGGCTACACCTTC. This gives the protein CASSPLDVRGYGYTF.

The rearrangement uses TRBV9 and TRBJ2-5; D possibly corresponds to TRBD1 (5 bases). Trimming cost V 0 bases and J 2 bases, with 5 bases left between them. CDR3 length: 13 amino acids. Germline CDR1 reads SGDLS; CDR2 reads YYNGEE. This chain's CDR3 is CASSVGQQETQYF. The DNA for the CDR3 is TGTGCCAGCAGCGTAGGACAGCAAGAGACCCAGTACTTC.

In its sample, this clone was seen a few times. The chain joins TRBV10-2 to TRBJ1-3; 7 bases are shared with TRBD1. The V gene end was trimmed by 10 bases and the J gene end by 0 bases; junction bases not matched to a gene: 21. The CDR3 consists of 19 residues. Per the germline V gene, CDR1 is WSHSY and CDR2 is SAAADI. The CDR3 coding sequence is TGCGCCACCGTACCGCCAAAGGGGGCGTCCGAAATCTCTGGAAACACCATATATTTT. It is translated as CATVPPKGASEISGNTIYF.

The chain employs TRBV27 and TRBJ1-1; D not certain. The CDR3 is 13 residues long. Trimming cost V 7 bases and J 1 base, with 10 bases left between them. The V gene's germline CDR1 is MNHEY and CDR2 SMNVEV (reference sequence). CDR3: CASKHRPNTEAFF. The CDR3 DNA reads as TGTGCCAGCAAACACCGTCCGAACACTGAAGCTTTCTTT.

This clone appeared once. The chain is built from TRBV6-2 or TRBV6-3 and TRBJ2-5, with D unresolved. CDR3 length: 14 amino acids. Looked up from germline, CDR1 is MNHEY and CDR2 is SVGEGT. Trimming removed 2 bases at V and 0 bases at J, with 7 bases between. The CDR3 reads CASSYGPYQETQYF. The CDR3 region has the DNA TGTGCCAGCAGTTACGGCCCGTACCAAGAGACCCAGTACTTC.

The chain's CDR3 is CASSFASGSSETQYF. The CDR3, as DNA: TGTGCCAGCAGCTTTGCCAGCGGGAGCAGCGAGACCCAGTACTTC. The chain couples TRBV5-4 to TRBJ2-5; 8 nucleotides match TRBD2. Germline CDR1 is SGHNT and CDR2 is YYREEE (reference sequence). The CDR3 has 15 residues. The V and J ends lost 2 bases and 5 bases, in that order; junction bases with no gene match: 8.

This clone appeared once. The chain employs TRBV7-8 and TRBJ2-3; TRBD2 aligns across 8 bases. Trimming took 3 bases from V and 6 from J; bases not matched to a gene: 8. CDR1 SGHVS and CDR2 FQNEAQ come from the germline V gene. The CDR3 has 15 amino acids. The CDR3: CASSFFGRAADTQYF. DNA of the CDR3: TGTGCCAGCAGCTTCTTCGGGAGGGCCGCGGATACGCAGTATTTT.

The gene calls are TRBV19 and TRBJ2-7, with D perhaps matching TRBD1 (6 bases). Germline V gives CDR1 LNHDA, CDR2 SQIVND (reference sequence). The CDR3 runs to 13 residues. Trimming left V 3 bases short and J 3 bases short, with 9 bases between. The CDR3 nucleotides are TGTGCCAGTAGTATCGCAGGGGACTACGAGCAGTACTTC. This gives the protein CASSIAGDYEQYF.

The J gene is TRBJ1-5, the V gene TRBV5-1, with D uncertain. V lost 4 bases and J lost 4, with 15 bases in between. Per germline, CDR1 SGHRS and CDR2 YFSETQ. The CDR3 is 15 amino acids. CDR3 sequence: CASSPADSKNQPQHF. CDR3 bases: TGCGCCAGCAGCCCGGCGGACTCAAAAAATCAGCCCCAGCATTTT.

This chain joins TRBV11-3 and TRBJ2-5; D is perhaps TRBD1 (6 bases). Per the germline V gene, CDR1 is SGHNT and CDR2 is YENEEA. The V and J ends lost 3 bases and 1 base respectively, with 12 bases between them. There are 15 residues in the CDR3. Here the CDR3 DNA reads TGTGCCAGCAGCTTCGGAACAGGGAGCCAAGAGACCCAGTACTTC. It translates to CASSFGTGSQETQYF.

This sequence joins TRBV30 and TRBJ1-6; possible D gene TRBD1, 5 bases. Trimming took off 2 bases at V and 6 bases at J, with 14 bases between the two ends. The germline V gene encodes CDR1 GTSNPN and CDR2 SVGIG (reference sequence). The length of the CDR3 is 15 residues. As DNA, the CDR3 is TGTGCCTGGAGTCTCCAGGGCGTCCTTAATTCACCCCTCCACTTT. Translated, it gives CAWSLQGVLNSPLHF. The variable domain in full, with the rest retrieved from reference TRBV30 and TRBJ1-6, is SQTIHQWPATLVQPVGSPLSLECTVEGTSNPNLYWYRQAAGRGLQLLFYSVGIGQISSEVPQNLSASRPQDRQFILSSKKLLLSDSGFYLCAWSLQGVLNSPLHFGNGTRLTVT.

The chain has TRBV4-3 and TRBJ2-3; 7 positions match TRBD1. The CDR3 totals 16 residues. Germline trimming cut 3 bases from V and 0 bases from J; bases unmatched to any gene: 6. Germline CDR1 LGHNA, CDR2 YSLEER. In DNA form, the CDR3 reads TGCGCCAGCAGCCAGGAGACAGGGATTAGCACAGATACGCAGTATTTT. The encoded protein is CASSQETGISTDTQYF.

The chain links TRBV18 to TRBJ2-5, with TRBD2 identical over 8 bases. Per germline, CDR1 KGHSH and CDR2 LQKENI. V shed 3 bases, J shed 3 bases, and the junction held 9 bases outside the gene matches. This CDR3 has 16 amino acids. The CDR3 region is CASSPLGSGSKETQYF. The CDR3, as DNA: TGTGCCAGCTCACCCCTCGGAAGCGGGAGTAAAGAGACCCAGTACTTC.

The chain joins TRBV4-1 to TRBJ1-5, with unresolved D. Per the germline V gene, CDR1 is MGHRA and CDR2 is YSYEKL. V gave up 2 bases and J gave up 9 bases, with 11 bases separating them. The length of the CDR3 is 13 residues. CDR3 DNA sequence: TGCGCCAGCAGCCAATATGGCAACCCGCCCCAGCATTTT. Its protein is CASSQYGNPPQHF.

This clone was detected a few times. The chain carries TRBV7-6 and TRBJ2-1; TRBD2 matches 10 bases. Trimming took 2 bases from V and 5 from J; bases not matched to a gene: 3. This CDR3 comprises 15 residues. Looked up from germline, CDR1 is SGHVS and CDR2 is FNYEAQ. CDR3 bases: TGTGCCAGCAGCTTATTAGCGGGGGGAAACAATGAGCAGTTCTTC. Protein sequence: CASSLLAGGNNEQFF.

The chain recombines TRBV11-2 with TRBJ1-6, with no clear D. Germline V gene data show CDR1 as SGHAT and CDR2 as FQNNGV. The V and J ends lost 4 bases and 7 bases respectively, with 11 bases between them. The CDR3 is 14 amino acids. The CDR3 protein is CASSSAPRNSPLHF. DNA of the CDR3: TGTGCCAGCAGCTCAGCGCCTAGGAATTCACCCCTCCACTTT. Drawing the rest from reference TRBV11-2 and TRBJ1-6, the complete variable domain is EAGVAQSPRYKIIEKRQSVAFWCNPISGHATLYWYQQILGQGPKLLIQFQNNGVVDDSQLPKDRFSAERLKGVDSTLKIQPAKLEDSAVYLCASSSAPRNSPLHFGNGTRLTVT.

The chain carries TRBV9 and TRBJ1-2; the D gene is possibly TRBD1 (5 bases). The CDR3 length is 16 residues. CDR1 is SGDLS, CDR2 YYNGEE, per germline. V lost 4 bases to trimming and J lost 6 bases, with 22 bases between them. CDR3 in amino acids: CASSHPRQPGLDGYTF. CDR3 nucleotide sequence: TGTGCCAGCAGCCACCCGCGACAGCCGGGTTTGGATGGCTACACCTTC.

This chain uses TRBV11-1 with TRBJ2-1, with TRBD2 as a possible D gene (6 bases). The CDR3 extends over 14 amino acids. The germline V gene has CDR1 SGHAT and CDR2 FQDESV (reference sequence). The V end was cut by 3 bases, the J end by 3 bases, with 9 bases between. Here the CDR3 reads CASSFGTVYNEQFF. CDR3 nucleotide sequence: TGTGCCAGCAGCTTCGGGACTGTCTACAATGAGCAGTTCTTC. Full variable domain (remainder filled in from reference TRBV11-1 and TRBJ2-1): EAEVAQSPRYKITEKSQAVAFWCDPISGHATLYWYRQILGQGPELLVQFQDESVVDDSQLPKDRFSAERLKGVDSTLKIQPAELGDSAMYLCASSFGTVYNEQFFGPGTRLTVL.

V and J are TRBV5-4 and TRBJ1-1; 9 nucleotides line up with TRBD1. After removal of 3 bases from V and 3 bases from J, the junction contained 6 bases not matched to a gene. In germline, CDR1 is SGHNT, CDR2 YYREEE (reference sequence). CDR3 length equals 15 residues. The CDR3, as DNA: TGTGCCAGCAGCTCAATACAGGGGGCTCACACTGAAGCTTTCTTT. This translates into CASSSIQGAHTEAFF.

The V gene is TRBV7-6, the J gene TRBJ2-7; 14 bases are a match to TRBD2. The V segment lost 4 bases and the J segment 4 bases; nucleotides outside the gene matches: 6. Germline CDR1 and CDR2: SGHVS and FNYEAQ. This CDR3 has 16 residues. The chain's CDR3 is CASSSFGTSGSYEQYF. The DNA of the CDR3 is TGTGCCAGCAGCTCATTCGGGACTAGCGGGAGTTACGAGCAGTACTTC.

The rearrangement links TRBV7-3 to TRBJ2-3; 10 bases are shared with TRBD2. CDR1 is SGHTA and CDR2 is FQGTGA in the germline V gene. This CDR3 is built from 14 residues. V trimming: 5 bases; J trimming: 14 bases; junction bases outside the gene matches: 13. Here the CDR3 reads CASSAILLAGELYF. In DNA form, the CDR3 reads TGTGCCAGCAGCGCAATACTCCTAGCGGGAGAGTTGTATTTT.

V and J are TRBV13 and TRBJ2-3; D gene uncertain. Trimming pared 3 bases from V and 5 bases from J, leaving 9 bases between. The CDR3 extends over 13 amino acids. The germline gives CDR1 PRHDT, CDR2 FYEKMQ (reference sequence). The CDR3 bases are TGTGCCAGCAGCTTCTCCAGGATAGATACGCAGTATTTT. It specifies CASSFSRIDTQYF.

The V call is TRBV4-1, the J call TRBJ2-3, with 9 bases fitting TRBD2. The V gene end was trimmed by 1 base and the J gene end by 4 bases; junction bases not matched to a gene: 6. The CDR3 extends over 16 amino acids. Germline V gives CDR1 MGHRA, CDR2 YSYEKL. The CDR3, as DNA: TGCGCCAGCAGCCAAGGTAGCGGGAGAGGGGCAGATACGCAGTATTTT. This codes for CASSQGSGRGADTQYF.

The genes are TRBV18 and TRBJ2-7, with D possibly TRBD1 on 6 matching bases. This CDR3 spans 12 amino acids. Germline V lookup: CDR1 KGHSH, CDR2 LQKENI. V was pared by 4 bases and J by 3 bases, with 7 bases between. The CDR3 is CASSQQGYEQYF. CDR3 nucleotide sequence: TGTGCCAGCTCACAACAGGGCTACGAGCAGTACTTC.

The CDR3 loop reads CASSPEGREVYGYTF. In DNA, the CDR3 is TGTGCCAGTAGTCCCGAGGGCCGGGAAGTCTATGGCTACACCTTC. The genes are TRBV19 and TRBJ1-2, with unresolved D. The CDR3 runs 15 residues. Germline V gene lookup returns CDR1 LNHDA and CDR2 SQIVND (reference sequence). V gave up 5 bases and J gave up 4 bases, with 17 bases separating them.

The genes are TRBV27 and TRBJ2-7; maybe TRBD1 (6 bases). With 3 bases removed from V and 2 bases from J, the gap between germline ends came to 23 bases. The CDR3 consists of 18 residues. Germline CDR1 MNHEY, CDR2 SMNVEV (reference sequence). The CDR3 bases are TGTGCCAGCAGTTTTGGGGGCCCCCCGGTGGGGGTGACCTACGAGCAGTACTTC. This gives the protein CASSFGGPPVGVTYEQYF.

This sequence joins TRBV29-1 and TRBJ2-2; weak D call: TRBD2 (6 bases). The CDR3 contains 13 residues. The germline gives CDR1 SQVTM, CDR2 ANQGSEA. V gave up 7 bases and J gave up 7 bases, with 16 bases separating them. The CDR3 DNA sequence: TGCAGCGCAAAGCGCGGGGACGGCGGGGAGCTGTTTTTT. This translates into CSAKRGDGGELFF.